A selection of T cell receptor beta chains follows, all from one sample in a study of cytotoxic CD8 clonotypes in ibrutinib-treated CLL. TCRdb's table, derived via immunoSEQ multiplex PCR, lists solely in-frame clones and lacks some. Among about 310,000 clones listed, around four fifths were seen once. The sequencing used PBMCs, collected before ibrutinib treatment. The receptor source for this set is a human donor with chronic lymphocytic leukemia. CDR3s include the opening cysteine and the closing phenylalanine or tryptophan. A D gene is named only where the DNA matches it firmly. The size of a clone is reported for some rows only, either as once, few or many, or as a class for expanded clones.

TRBV5-8	TRBJ1-5	-	14	-	TGTGCCAGCAGCCCTACCTCATGGAATCAGCCCCAGCATTTT	CASSPTSWNQPQHF
TRBV10-2	TRBJ1-1	-	12	-	TGCGCCAGCAAGGAGGCTGGGACTGAAGCTTTCTTT	CASKEAGTEAFF
TRBV2	TRBJ1-2	TRBD1	12	few	TGTGCCAGCGGGACAGGGATTAATGGCTACACCTTC	CASGTGINGYTF
TRBV7-9	TRBJ1-4	-	13	-	TGTGCCAGCAGCGAAGGTACGGGTGGAAAACTGTTTTTT	CASSEGTGGKLFF
TRBV5-1	TRBJ2-5	-	14	-	TGCGCCAGCAGCTTGGGGCAGAACCAAGAGACCCAGTACTTC	CASSLGQNQETQYF
TRBV19	TRBJ2-7	TRBD1	14	-	TGTGCCAGTAGTATCGGACAGGGGGAGGGCGGAAAGTACTTC	CASSIGQGEGGKYF
TRBV29-1	TRBJ1-4	TRBD1	13	-	TGCAGCGTTGGACCCGGGACAGTTGAAAAACTGTTTTTT	CSVGPGTVEKLFF
TRBV7-9	TRBJ2-2	TRBD2	16	-	TGTGCCAGCAGCCGCGGGTTGGCGGGAGTTACCGGGGAGCTGTTTTTT	CASSRGLAGVTGELFF
TRBV5-1	TRBJ2-3	-	16	-	TGCGCCAGCAGCTTGTCCGGAACCTACGGGGCAGATACGCAGTATTTT	CASSLSGTYGADTQYF
TRBV5-1	TRBJ1-2	-	13	-	TGCGCCAGCAGCTTGGCCATCGAGGGCGGCTACACCTTC	CASSLAIEGGYTF
TRBV6-1	TRBJ1-5	-	14	-	TGTGCCAGCAACGAGGTGAGGGGCAATCAGCCCCAGCATTTT	CASNEVRGNQPQHF
TRBV19	TRBJ2-7	-	13	-	TGTGCCAGTAGCACGACTGAGCTCTACGAGCAGTACTTC	CASSTTELYEQYF
TRBV2	TRBJ2-7	-	15	once	TGTGCCAGCAGGGTAAGTCCTGGCGGAACCTACGAGCAGTACTTC	CASRVSPGGTYEQYF
TRBV20-1	TRBJ1-2	-	9	-	TGCAGTGCTACCCGGGGCTACACCTTC	CSATRGYTF
TRBV27	TRBJ2-5	TRBD1	13	-	TGTGCCAGCAGTGAGCGGACAGGGGAGACCCAGTACTTC	CASSERTGETQYF
TRBV9	TRBJ2-1	TRBD1	15	once	TGTGCCAGCAGCGTCTCGGGACAGGGGGCCTATGAGCAGTTCTTC	CASSVSGQGAYEQFF
TRBV4-3	TRBJ1-1	TRBD1	16	-	TGCGCCAGCAGCCAAGATCAGGACAGGGTCCTAACTGAAGCTTTCTTT	CASSQDQDRVLTEAFF
TRBV4-3	TRBJ1-1	TRBD1	16	-	TGCGCCAGCAGCCAAGATCGGGGACAGGCGTACACTGAAGCTTTCTTT	CASSQDRGQAYTEAFF
TRBV10-3	TRBJ1-1	-	13	-	TGTGCCAACTCCGGGACGGAGAACACTGAAGCTTTCTTT	CANSGTENTEAFF
TRBV5-1	TRBJ1-1	TRBD1	14	-	TGCGCCAGCAGCTTGTGGGACAGCGACACTGAAGCTTTCTTT	CASSLWDSDTEAFF
TRBV29-1	TRBJ2-1	TRBD2	15	-	TGCAGCGCTGGGGCAGGCGGGACTAGCAAGGTTGAGCAGTTCTTC	CSAGAGGTSKVEQFF
TRBV5-1	TRBJ2-3	TRBD2	14	-	TGCGCCAGCAGGCCTAGCGGGAGTTCAGATACGCAGTATTTT	CASRPSGSSDTQYF
TRBV4-3	TRBJ2-7	TRBD1	16	-	TGCGCCAGCAGTTCGCAGACAGGGGCGATCTCCTACGAGCAGTACTTC	CASSSQTGAISYEQYF
TRBV9	TRBJ2-7	-	15	few	TGTGCCAGCAGCGTAGGAGGGGGGGCTGCCTACGAGCAGTACTTC	CASSVGGGAAYEQYF
TRBV2	TRBJ2-7	-	13	-	TGTGCCAGCAGTCTACGGGAGACCTACGAGCAGTACTTC	CASSLRETYEQYF
TRBV4-2	TRBJ2-5	TRBD1	14	once	TGTGCCAGCAGCCAGGGACAGCACCAAGAGACCCAGTACTTC	CASSQGQHQETQYF
TRBV19	TRBJ2-7	TRBD2	13	-	TGTGCCAGTAGTGGGATGAGCGGGGGTGAGCAGTACTTC	CASSGMSGGEQYF
TRBV10-2	TRBJ2-1	-	15	-	TGCGCCAGCAGTCCCCCCTCGCGACCCTACAATGAGCAGTTCTTC	CASSPPSRPYNEQFF
TRBV6-5	TRBJ1-5	-	15	-	TGTGCCAGCAGTTACGGGGGAGATAGCAATCAGCCCCAGCATTTT	CASSYGGDSNQPQHF
TRBV20-1	TRBJ1-2	-	9	-	TGCAGTGCCACGGATGGCTACACCTTC	CSATDGYTF
TRBV7-8	TRBJ2-7	TRBD1	18	-	TGTGCCAGCAGCTTACCGCTAGGGACAGGCTTAATTTCCTACGAGCAGTACTTC	CASSLPLGTGLISYEQYF
TRBV7-9	TRBJ1-2	TRBD1	17	-	TGTGCCAGCAGCCACGGACAGGGGGCCGACTTTAACTATGGCTACACCTTC	CASSHGQGADFNYGYTF
TRBV7-8	TRBJ2-5	-	15	-	TGTGCCAGCAGCCTAAGGACAGTTTACCAAGAGACCCAGTACTTC	CASSLRTVYQETQYF
TRBV28	TRBJ2-1	-	13	-	TGTGCCAGCAGTTCCTATTTCGGGGATGAGCAGTTCTTC	CASSSYFGDEQFF
TRBV6-6	TRBJ2-7	TRBD2	15	-	TGTGCCAGCAGTTACGAGGGACTAGCGGGAGGCGAGCAGTACTTC	CASSYEGLAGGEQYF
TRBV18	TRBJ2-5	TRBD1	18	-	TGTGCCAGCTCACAGACCAGACAGGGGGCTCGATACCAAGAGACCCAGTACTTC	CASSQTRQGARYQETQYF
TRBV2	TRBJ2-2	TRBD1	15	-	TGTGCCAGCAGGCACAGGGGGCGGAACACCGGGGAGCTGTTTTTT	CASRHRGRNTGELFF
TRBV27	TRBJ2-7	-	16	-	TGTGCCAGCAGTTTCTCCGAGGGGCCCAGCTCCTACGAGCAGTACTTC	CASSFSEGPSSYEQYF
TRBV19	TRBJ2-6	-	16	few	TGTGCCAGTAGTATAGATGCGGCCTCTGAGGCCAACGTCCTGACTTTC	CASSIDAASEANVLTF
TRBV25-1	TRBJ1-2	-	15	-	TGTGCCAGCAGTGAAGGGAAGACAGGCAACTATGGCTACACCTTC	CASSEGKTGNYGYTF
TRBV7-2	TRBJ1-3	-	14	-	TGTGCCAGCAGCCCCCGGGTAACGGGAAACACCATATATTTT	CASSPRVTGNTIYF
TRBV9	TRBJ2-1	TRBD1	16	-	TGTGCCAGCAGCGTAGCTGGGGGACAGGGGGTAGATGAGCAGTTCTTC	CASSVAGGQGVDEQFF
TRBV2	TRBJ2-3	TRBD2	16	-	TGTGCCAGCAGCGGCGGACTAGCGGGGGGCACAGATACGCAGTATTTT	CASSGGLAGGTDTQYF
TRBV6-5	TRBJ1-5	-	14	-	TGTGCCAGCAGTTACGGGTTCCCAGGTCAGCCCCAGCATTTT	CASSYGFPGQPQHF
TRBV9	TRBJ2-3	TRBD2	15	-	TGTGCCAGCAGCGTAGCAGGACTAGCAGTAGATACGCAGTATTTT	CASSVAGLAVDTQYF
TRBV5-6	TRBJ2-5	-	13	-	TGTGCCAGCTCCCCCACTAACCAAGGGACCCAGTACTTC	CASSPTNQGTQYF
TRBV19	TRBJ1-5	-	16	-	TGTGCCAGTAGTCCCTTGGAGGGTGGTGGCAATCAGCCCCAGCATTTT	CASSPLEGGGNQPQHF
TRBV5-4	TRBJ1-1	-	14	-	TGTGCCAGCAGCTTGGATCAGGCTTACACTGAAGCTTTCTTT	CASSLDQAYTEAFF
TRBV19	TRBJ1-2	-	15	-	TGTGCCAGTAGTAGGGGGACTGGAACTAACTATGGCTACACCTTC	CASSRGTGTNYGYTF
TRBV6-5	TRBJ2-3	-	14	-	TGTGCCAGCAGTCTACTGGCGGGCACAGATACGCAGTATTTT	CASSLLAGTDTQYF
TRBV29-1	TRBJ1-5	TRBD1	14	-	TGCAGCGTTGCGTCAGGGGGTTTAAATCAGCCCCAGCATTTT	CSVASGGLNQPQHF
TRBV15	TRBJ2-5	TRBD2	17	-	TGTGCCACCAGCAGGGGGACTAGCGGGGAGGGGAAGGAGACCCAGTACTTC	CATSRGTSGEGKETQYF
TRBV11-2	TRBJ2-7	-	12	-	TGTGCCAGCAGCTTATATTTCTACGAGCAGTACTTC	CASSLYFYEQYF
TRBV4-3	TRBJ1-2	TRBD1	15	-	TGCGCCAGCAGCCAAGGGACAGGAGGGTCCTATGGCTACACCTTC	CASSQGTGGSYGYTF
TRBV30	TRBJ2-1	-	12	-	TGTGCCTGGAGTTCTGATGTCTATGAGCAGTTCTTC	CAWSSDVYEQFF